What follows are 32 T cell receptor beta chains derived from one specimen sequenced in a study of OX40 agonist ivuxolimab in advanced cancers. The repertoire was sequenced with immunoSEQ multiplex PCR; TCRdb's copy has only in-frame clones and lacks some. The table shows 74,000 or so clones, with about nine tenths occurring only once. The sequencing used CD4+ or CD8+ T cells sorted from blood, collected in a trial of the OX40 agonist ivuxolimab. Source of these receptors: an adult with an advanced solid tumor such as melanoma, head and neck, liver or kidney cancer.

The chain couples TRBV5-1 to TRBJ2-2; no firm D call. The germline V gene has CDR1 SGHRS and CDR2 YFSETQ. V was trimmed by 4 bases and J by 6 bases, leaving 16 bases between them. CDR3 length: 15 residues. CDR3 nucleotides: TGCGCCAGCAGCCCACGGCCAGTGGGCGCCGGGGAGCTGTTTTTT. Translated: CASSPRPVGAGELFF.

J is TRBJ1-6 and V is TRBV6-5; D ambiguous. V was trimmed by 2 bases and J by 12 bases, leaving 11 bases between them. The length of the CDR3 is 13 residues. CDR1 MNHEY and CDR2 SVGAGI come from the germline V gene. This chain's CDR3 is CASSYGILGPLHF. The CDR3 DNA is TGTGCCAGCAGTTACGGGATCTTAGGACCCCTCCACTTT.

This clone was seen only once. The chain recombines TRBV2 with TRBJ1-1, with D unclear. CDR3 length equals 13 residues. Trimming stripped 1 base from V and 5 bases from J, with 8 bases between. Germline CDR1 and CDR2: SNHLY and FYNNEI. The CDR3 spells CASSEGGETEAFF. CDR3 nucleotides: TGTGCCAGCAGTGAAGGGGGTGAGACTGAAGCTTTCTTT.

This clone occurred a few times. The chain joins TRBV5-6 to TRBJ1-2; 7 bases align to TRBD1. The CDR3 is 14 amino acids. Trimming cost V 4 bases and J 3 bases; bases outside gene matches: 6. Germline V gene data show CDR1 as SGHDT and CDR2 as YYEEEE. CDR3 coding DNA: TGTGCCAGCAGCCGCGGGGGACAGTACTATGGCTACACCTTC. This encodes CASSRGGQYYGYTF.

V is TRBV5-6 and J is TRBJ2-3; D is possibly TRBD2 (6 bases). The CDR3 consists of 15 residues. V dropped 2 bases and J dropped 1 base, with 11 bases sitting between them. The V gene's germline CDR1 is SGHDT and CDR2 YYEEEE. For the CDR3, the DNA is TGTGCCAGCAGCTTCCGACTAGGAGGCACAGATACGCAGTATTTT. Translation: CASSFRLGGTDTQYF.

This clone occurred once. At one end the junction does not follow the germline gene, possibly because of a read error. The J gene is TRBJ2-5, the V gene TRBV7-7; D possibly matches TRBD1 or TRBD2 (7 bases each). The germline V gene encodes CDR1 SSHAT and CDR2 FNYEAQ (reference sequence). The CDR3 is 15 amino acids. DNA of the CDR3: TGTGCTAGCAGCTTAGGGGGCGGGGGACAAGAGACCCAGTACTTC. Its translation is CASSLGGGGQETQYF.

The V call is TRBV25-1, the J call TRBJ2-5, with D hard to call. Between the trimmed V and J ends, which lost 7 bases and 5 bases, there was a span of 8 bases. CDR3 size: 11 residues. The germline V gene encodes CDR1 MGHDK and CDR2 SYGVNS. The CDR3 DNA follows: TGTGCCAGCAACGGGTTTGAGACCCAGTACTTC. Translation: CASNGFETQYF.

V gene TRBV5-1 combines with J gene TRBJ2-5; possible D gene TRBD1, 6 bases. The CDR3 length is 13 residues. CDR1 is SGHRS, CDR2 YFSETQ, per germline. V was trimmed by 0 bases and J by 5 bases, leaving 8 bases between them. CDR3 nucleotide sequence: TGCGCCAGCAGCTTGGACAGGGTTGAGACCCAGTACTTC. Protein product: CASSLDRVETQYF.

Here the CDR3 reads CASSPDVGTDTQYF. The CDR3 region has the DNA TGTGCCAGCAGCCCCGATGTGGGCACAGATACGCAGTATTTT. This rearrangement joins TRBV28 to TRBJ2-3, with unresolved D. CDR3 size: 14 residues. Germline V lookup: CDR1 MDHEN, CDR2 SYDVKM. V lost 6 bases and J 1 base, leaving 11 bases between the germline ends.

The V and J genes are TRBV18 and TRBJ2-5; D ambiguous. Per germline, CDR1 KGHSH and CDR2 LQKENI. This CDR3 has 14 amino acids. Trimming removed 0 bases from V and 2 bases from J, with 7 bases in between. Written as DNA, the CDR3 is TGTGCCAGCTCACCACCGATGGGTCAAGAGACCCAGTACTTC. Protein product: CASSPPMGQETQYF.

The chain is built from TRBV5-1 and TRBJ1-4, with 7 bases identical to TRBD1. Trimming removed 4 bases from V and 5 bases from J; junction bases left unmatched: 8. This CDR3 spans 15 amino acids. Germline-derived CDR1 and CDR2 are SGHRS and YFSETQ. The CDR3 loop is CASSPRPGQNEKLFF. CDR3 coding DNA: TGCGCCAGCAGCCCGAGACCGGGACAGAATGAAAAACTGTTTTTT.

Written as DNA, the CDR3 is TGTGCCAGCTCAGCGACGCAGGGGAACACTGAAGCTTTCTTT. Translation: CASSATQGNTEAFF. This rearrangement joins TRBV18 to TRBJ1-1; tentatively, D is TRBD1 (5 bases). The CDR3 extends over 14 amino acids. Trimming removed 5 bases at V and 1 base at J, with 11 bases between. Germline V CDR1 and CDR2: KGHSH, LQKENI.

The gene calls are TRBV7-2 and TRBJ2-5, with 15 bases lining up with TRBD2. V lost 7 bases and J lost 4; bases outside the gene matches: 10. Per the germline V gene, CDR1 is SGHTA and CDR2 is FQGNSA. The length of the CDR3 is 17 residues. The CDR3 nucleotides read TGTGCCAGCAACTCGGGGACTAGCGGGGGGCTGATAGAGACCCAGTACTTC. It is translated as CASNSGTSGGLIETQYF.

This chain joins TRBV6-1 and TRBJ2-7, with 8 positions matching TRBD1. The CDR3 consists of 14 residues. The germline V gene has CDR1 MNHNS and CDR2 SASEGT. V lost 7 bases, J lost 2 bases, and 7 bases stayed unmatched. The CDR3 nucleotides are TGTGCCAGCAACCCGGGACAGGCTACCTACGAGCAGTACTTC. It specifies CASNPGQATYEQYF.

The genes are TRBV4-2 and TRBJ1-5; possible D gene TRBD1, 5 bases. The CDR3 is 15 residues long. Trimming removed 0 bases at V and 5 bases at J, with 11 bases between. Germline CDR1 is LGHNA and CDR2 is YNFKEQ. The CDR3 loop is CASSQDRGVDQPQHF. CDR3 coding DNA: TGTGCCAGCAGCCAAGATCGAGGGGTGGATCAGCCCCAGCATTTT.

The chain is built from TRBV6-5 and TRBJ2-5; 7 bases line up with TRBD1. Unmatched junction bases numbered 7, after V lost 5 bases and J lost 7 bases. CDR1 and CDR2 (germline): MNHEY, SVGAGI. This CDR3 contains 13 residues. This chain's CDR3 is CASSQGGKRTQYF. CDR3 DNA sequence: TGTGCCAGCAGTCAAGGGGGCAAGAGGACCCAGTACTTC.

The CDR3 coding sequence is TGTGCCGGCCGAAGGAGGTTTAGGGTCAATCAGCCCCAGCATTTT. It yields the protein CAGRRRFRVNQPQHF. V usage is TRBV28 and J usage is TRBJ1-5; D is unresolved. Germline V lookup: CDR1 MDHEN, CDR2 SYDVKM. V shed 11 bases and J shed 3 bases, with 20 bases lying between them. This CDR3 is built from 15 residues.

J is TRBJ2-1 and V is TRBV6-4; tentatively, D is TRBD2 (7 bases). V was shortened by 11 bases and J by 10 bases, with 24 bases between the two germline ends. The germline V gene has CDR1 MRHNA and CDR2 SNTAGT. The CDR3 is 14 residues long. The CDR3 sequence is CASREGAGAREQFF. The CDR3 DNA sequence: TGTGCCTCGAGGGAGGGTGCAGGGGCCAGGGAGCAGTTCTTC.

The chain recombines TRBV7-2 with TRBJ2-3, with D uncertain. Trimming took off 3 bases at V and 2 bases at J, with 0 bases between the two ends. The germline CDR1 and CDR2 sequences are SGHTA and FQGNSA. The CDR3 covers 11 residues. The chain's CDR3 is CASSFTDTQYF. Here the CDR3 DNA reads TGTGCCAGCAGCTTCACAGATACGCAGTATTTT.

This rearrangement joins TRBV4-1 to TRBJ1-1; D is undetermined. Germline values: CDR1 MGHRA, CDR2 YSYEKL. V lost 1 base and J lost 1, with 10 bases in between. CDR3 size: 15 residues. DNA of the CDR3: TGCGCCAGCAGCCAAGGGTGGGGTCCGAACACTGAAGCTTTCTTT. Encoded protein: CASSQGWGPNTEAFF.

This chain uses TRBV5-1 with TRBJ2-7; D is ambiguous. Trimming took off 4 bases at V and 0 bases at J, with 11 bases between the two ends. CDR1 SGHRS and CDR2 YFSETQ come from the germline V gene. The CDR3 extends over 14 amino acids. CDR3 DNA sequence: TGCGCCAGCAGCCCGGACGGTAGCTCCTACGAGCAGTACTTC. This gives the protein CASSPDGSSYEQYF.

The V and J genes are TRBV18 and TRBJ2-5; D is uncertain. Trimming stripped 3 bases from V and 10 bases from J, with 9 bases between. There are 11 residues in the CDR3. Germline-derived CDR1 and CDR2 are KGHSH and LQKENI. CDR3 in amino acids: CASSPQRDQYF. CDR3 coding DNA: TGTGCCAGCTCACCCCAACGTGACCAGTACTTC.

The CDR3 spells CASSTGTSGGNEQFF. CDR3 sequence (DNA): TGTGCCAGCAGCACCGGGACTAGCGGGGGGAATGAGCAGTTCTTC. The chain recombines TRBV5-4 with TRBJ2-1, with TRBD2 identical over 15 bases. The CDR3 is 15 amino acids. V shed 4 bases and J 7 bases; nucleotides not matched to a gene: 3. Germline CDR1 is SGHNT and CDR2 is YYREEE (reference sequence).

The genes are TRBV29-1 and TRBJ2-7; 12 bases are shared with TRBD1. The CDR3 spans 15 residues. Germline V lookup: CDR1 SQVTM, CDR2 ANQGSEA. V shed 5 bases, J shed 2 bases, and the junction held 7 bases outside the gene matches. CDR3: CSVLRDRGPPYEQYF. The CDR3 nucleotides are TGCAGCGTTTTGAGGGACAGGGGGCCCCCCTACGAGCAGTACTTC.

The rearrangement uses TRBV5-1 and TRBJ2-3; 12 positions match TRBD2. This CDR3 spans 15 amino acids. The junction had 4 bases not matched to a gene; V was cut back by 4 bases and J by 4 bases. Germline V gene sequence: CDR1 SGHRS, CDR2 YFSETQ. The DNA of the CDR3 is TGCGCCAGCAGCGACGGACTAGCGGGGTCAGATACGCAGTATTTT. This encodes CASSDGLAGSDTQYF.

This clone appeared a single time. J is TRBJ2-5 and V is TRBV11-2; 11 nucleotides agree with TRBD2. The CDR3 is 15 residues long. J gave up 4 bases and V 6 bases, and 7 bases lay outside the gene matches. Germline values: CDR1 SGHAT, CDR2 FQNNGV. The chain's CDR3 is CASRTSGGLVETQYF. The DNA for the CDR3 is TGTGCCAGCAGAACTAGCGGGGGCCTTGTAGAGACCCAGTACTTC.

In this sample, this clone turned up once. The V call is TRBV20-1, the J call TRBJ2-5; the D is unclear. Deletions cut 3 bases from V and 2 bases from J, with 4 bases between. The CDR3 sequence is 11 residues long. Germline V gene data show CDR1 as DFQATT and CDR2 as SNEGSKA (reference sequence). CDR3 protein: CSARKQETQYF. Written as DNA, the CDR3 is TGCAGTGCTAGGAAACAAGAGACCCAGTACTTC.

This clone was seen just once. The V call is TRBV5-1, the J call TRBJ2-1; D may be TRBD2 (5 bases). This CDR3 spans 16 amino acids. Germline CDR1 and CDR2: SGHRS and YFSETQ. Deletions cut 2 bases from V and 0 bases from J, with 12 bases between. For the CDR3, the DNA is TGCGCCAGCAGCTTCAGCGAAGGGAGCTCCTACAATGAGCAGTTCTTC. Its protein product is CASSFSEGSSYNEQFF.

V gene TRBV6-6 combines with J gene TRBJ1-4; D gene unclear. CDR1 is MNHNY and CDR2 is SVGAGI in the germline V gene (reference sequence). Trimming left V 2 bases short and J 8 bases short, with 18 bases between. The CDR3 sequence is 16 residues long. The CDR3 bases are TGTGCCAGCAGTTACGGATTGGACGGTCGAGGAGAAAAACTGTTTTTT. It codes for CASSYGLDGRGEKLFF.

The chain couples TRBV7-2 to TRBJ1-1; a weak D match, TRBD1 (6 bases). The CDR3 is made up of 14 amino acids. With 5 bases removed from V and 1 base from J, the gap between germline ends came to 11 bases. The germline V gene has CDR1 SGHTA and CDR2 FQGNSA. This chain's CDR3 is CASSLGAANTEAFF. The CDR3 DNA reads TGTGCCAGCAGCCTGGGGGCAGCGAACACTGAAGCTTTCTTT.

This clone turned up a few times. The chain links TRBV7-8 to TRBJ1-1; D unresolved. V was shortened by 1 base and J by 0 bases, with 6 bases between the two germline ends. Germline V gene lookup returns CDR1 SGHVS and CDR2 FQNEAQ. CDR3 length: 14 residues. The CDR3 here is CASSLGTLNTEAFF. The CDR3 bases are TGTGCCAGCAGCTTAGGGACGTTGAACACTGAAGCTTTCTTT.

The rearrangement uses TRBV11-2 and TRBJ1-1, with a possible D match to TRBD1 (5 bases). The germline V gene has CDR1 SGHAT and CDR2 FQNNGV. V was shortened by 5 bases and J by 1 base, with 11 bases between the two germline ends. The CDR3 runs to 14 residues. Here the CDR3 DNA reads TGTGCCAGCAGCCCGGGACGGACGAACACTGAAGCTTTCTTT. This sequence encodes CASSPGRTNTEAFF.